This T cell receptor beta chain was identified during a study of regulatory T cells in long-lasting Graves disease. Time point reported: newly diagnosed GD, antithyroid drugs for less than 3 months. RNA extracted from PBMCs served as the sequencing template. Looked up from germline, CDR1 is MNHEY and CDR2 is SVGEGT. This CDR3 has 16 residues. Trimming removed 7 bases from V and 3 bases from J, with 19 bases in between. In building TCR beta libraries, iRepertoire HTBI primers were used together with Arm-PCR of CDR3 regions. TCRdb passed the multiplex PCR reads through MiXCR, listing each CDR3 protein once. This sample carries 300,000 to 450,000 distinct CDR3 sequences, less than 20% of them seen once, and the ten largest clones take 22%. This clonotype was detected ten times or more.

This sequence joins TRBV6-2 or TRBV6-3 and TRBJ1-5, with D possibly being TRBD1 (5 bases). The material sequenced was peripheral blood mononuclear cells (PBMCs), taken at new diagnosis, from a patient treated with antithyroid drugs. The sequence was obtained from a female donor with Graves disease. CDR3 in amino acids: CASTYGHFRSNQPQHF. The CDR3 DNA follows: TGTGCCAGCACCTACGGACACTTTAGGTCCAATCAGCCCCAGCATTTT.